This TCR beta chain was obtained from a study of CD8 T cells in ankylosing spondylitis. In its sample, this clonotype was seen a few times. V was clipped by 1 base and J by 6 bases, with 11 bases between them. Germline CDR1 and CDR2: SGHRS and YFSETQ. This CDR3 is built from 15 residues. TCRdb redid the calling of the 5' RACE reads with MiXCR, one entry per CDR3 protein. The profile covers over 150,000 distinct CDR3 sequences, with roughly 13% appearing a single time and 16% taken by the ten largest. The chain employs TRBV5-1 and TRBJ1-6, with D unresolved. The origin of this receptor is a male donor with ankylosing spondylitis or in good health (not recorded which). Source material: blood, either unsorted or a sorted T cell fraction (not recorded which). The CDR3 nucleotides are TGCGCCAGCAGCTTGTATCTGGGTCCTAATTCACCCCTCCACTTT. The encoded protein is CASSLYLGPNSPLHF.